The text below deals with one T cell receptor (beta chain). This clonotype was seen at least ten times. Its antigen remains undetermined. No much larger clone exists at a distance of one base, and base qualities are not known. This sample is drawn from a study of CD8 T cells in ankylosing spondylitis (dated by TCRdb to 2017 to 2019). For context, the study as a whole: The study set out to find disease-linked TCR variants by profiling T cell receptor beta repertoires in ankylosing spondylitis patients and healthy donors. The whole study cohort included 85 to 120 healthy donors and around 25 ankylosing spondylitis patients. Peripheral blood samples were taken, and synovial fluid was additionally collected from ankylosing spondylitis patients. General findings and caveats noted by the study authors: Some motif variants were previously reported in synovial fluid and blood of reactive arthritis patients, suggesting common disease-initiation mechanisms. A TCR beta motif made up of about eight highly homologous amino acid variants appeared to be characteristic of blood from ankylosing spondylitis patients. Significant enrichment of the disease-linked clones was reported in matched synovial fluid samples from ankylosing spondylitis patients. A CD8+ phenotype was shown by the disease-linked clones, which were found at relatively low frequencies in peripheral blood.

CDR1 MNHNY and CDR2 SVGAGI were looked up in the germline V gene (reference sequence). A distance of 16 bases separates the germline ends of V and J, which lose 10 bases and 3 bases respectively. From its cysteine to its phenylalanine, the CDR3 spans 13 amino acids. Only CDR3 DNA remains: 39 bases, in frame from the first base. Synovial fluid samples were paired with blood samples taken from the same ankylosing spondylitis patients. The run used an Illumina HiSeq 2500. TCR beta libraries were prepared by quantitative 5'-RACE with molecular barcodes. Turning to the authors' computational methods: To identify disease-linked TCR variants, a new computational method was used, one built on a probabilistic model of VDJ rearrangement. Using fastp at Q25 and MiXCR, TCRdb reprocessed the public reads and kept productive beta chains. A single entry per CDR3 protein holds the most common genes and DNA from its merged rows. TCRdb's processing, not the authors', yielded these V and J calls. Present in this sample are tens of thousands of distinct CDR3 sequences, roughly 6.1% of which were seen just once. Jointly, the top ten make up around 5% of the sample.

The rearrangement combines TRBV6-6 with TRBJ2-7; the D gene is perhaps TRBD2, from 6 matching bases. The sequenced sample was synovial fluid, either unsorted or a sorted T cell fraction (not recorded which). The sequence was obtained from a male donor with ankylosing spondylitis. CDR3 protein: CATSPGTLYEQYF. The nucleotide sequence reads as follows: TGTGCCACCTCCCCCGGGACTCTCTACGAGCAGTACTTC.